This T cell receptor beta chain was profiled in a study of cytomegalovirus exposure and HLA in healthy donors. Both 60 Vbeta primers and 13 Jbeta primers went into the PCR. Sequenced by immunoSEQ multiplex PCR; TCRdb stores in-frame clones only, minus some. The sample totals under 120,000 clones. Findings and limits, study-wide: Presence/absence analyses took donor sequencing depth as roughly uniform. In vitro confirmation showed three CMV-associated chains to be CMV antigen specific. In all likelihood, a cluster of highly shared sequence variants was a sequencing artifact.

With respect to this clone: Its matching antigen is unknown.

J was trimmed by 0 bases and V by 1 base; bases with no gene match: 7. Per the germline V gene, CDR1 is KGHSH and CDR2 is LQKENI. This CDR3 is built from 18 residues. The V gene is TRBV18, the J gene TRBJ2-3; the match to TRBD2 covers 10 bases. The clonotype originates from a man between 50 and 59 years old in good health and CMV-seronegative. Sample: PBMCs. The DNA of the CDR3 is TGTGCCAGCTCACCACTCCAGCTAGCGGGAGCTAGCACAGATACGCAGTATTTT. It specifies CASSPLQLAGASTDTQYF. Based on the CDR3 plus reference TRBV18 and TRBJ2-3, the full variable domain is NAGVMQNPRHLVRRRGQEARLRCSPMKGHSHVYWYRQLPEEGLKFMVYLQKENIIDESGMPKERFSAEFPKEGPSILRIQQVVRGDSAAYFCASSPLQLAGASTDTQYFGPGTRLTVL.